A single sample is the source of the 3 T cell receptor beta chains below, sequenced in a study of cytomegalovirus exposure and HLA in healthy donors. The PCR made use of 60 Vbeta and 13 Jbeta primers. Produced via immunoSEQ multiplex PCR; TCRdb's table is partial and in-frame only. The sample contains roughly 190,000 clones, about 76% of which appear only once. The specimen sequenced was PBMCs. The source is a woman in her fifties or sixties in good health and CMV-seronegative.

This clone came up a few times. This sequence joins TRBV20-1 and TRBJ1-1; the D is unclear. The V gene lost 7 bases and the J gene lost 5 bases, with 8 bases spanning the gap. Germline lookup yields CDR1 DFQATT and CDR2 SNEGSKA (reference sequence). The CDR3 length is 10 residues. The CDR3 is CSGAGTEAFF. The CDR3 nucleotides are TGCAGTGGGGCGGGTACTGAAGCTTTCTTT.

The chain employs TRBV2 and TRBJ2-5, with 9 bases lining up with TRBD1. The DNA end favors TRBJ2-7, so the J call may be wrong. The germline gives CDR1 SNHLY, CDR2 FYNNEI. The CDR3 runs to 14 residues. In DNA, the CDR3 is TGTGCCAGCAAGAGGTCGGACAGGGGCCACGAGCAGTACTTC. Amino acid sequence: CASKRSDRGHEQYF.

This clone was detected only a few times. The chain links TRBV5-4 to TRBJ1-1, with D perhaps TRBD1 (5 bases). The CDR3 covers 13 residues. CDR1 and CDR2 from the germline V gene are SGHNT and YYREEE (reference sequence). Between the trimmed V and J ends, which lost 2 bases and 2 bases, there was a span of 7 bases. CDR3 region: CASSFGGNTEAFF. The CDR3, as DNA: TGTGCCAGCAGCTTCGGGGGTAACACTGAAGCTTTCTTT.